This TCR beta chain is drawn from a study of molecular identifiers for immune sequencing clone quantification. Study in general: Replicate runs used RNA from approximately 20,000 or 100,000 naive CD8 cells, which was split five ways into aliquots, and four of those aliquots were then sequenced.

TCRdb re-derived calls from the PCR reads in MiXCR, one entry per CDR3 protein. Of 460,000 or so distinct CDR3 sequences listed, around 23% are singletons. There are many counts of this clonotype. Germline V gene sequence: CDR1 SGHDT, CDR2 YYEEEE. V lost 6 bases and J lost 4, with 19 bases in between. The CDR3 covers 15 residues. This sequence was found in a human donor in good health. Some libraries in this study had Jurkat cell RNA spiked in. The source material was naive CD8+ T cells from blood, with Jurkat cell RNA spiked in. The subset was: FACS-sorted CD8+CD4-CCR7+CD45RA+ naive T cells. This chain links TRBV5-6 with TRBJ1-2; D call uncertain. CDR3 residues: CASTPFPVPVYGYTF. The CDR3 DNA follows: TGTGCCAGCACCCCTTTTCCGGTCCCTGTCTATGGCTACACCTTC. Complete variable domain (other parts from reference TRBV5-6 and TRBJ1-2): DAGVTQSPTHLIKTRGQQVTLRCSPKSGHDTVSWYQQALGQGPQFIFQYYEEEERQRGNFPDRFSGHQFPNYSSELNVNALLLGDSALYLCASTPFPVPVYGYTFGSGTRLTVV.